This T cell receptor (beta chain) was obtained from a study of Graves' ophthalmopathy and Graves' hyperthyroidism (dated by TCRdb to the late 2010s). Background for the entire study: Peripheral blood was collected before any treatment was given, at the time of initial diagnosis. After sampling, hyperthyroidism patients received methimazole starting at 30 mg daily, and ophthalmopathy patients received high-dose intravenous methylprednisolone. The study used TCR beta repertoire signatures to distinguish Graves' ophthalmopathy from Graves' hyperthyroidism and to predict progression to ophthalmopathy. In more than five hyperthyroidism patients, the T-cell repertoires found in thyroid tissue were compared with those found in blood. The independent validation cohort included 18 to 20 hyperthyroidism patients plus 17 patients who later progressed from hyperthyroidism to ophthalmopathy. To explore V-J signatures distinguishing ophthalmopathy from hyperthyroidism, a discovery set of under 110 patients (fewer than 45 ophthalmopathy, 55 to 60 stable hyperthyroidism) was enrolled. For training and testing, the 100 patients in the discovery cohort were randomly divided in a 7:3 ratio. In total, 135 blood samples were TCR-sequenced: approximately 42 ophthalmopathy, roughly 77 hyperthyroidism and some 17 hyperthyroidism-to-ophthalmopathy patients. General study outcomes and caveats: Sample size was not predetermined statistically, and investigators were not blinded to group allocation. In validation, the model predicted ophthalmopathy progression with 70.59% sensitivity and roughly 72% specificity; fewer than 15 predicted patients were CT-confirmed with GO in a median of roughly 6.8 months. Most of the expanded thyroid clonotypes with a frequency above 0.001 were also detected in blood, and it was suggested that the thyroid immune response may be reflected by blood repertoires. In cross-validation, the 13-signature model distinguished ophthalmopathy from stable hyperthyroidism with 85% to 90% sensitivity and 81% to 83% specificity, and in the test set the corresponding values were approximately 80% and 75%.

Patients with ophthalmopathy had moderately to severely active disease, with a Clinical Activity Score of 3 or more, a NOSPECS grade of 4 or more, and a disease duration of less than 3 months. Patients were excluded if they had other autoimmune diseases, uncontrolled infections, pregnancy or lactation. Diagnosis was based on clinical symptoms, serum thyroxine, TRAb, thyroid ultrasound and orbital computed tomography. PBMCs were isolated from about 9.1 ml of fresh peripheral blood by Ficoll-Paque density gradient centrifugation. Trizol reagent was used to extract the total RNA, and its quality was then checked on an Agilent 2100 Bioanalyzer. There are many counts of this clonotype. What this receptor recognizes is not known. No qualities accompany the bases; no much larger clone lies one base away. For repertoire sequencing, the TCR beta CDR3 regions were amplified from RNA transcripts. The first round of RT-PCR was done with HTBI primers and the Qiagen OneStep RT-PCR kit, and was followed by a second round of multiplex PCR, then size selection and purification. Libraries were sequenced paired-end with 100 bp reads on an Illumina HiSeq2000. For the original study's pipeline: SOAPnuke was used for read processing, and reads with adapters, uncalled bases, a mean Phred below 15, or no exact constant-primer or identifier match were discarded. COPE v1.2.5 was used to merge high-quality paired reads. Each unique nucleotide sequence was defined as a clonotype, and clonotypes were aligned to IMGT TRB V, D and J references with MiTCR v1.1. Analysis was restricted to V-J combinations with a frequency above 0.0001, which covered 98% to 99.2% of repertoires. For each V-J combination, a TCR clonal expansion and chaos score was defined as the ratio of F50 clonal expansion to chaos observed in the TCRdist matrix. Welch's t-statistics and random forest were used to reduce the features to approximately 13 V-J combinations, which were then used as input to a naive Bayes classifier. The similarity between thyroid and blood repertoires was quantified using the Morisita-Horn index. TCRdb reprocessing: public reads trimmed at Q25 with fastp, clones called with MiXCR, in-frame beta chains kept. Rows are combined by CDR3 protein, so each entry shows the most common genes and DNA. The V and J calls come from TCRdb's annotation, not from the publication. For this sample the table gives roughly 400,000 distinct CDR3 sequences, of which around 19% were detected only once. The top ten clonotypes cover roughly 1.4% of the sample.

For CDR1 and CDR2, the germline V gene lists ENHRY and SYGVKD. There are 17 amino acids in the CDR3, from cysteine to phenylalanine inclusive. Only the CDR3 portion is preserved as DNA: 51 bases, with reading frame beginning at the first base. V and J are trimmed by 2 bases and 4 bases, and the gene matches miss 10 bases of the junction. The TCR sequence derives from a woman aged 18-30 years with Graves' ophthalmopathy. Donor details come from another sample of the same person, matched by shared clones. Recombination connected TRBV10-3 to TRBJ2-7, and 11 bases in between align with TRBD2. Sequences were obtained from peripheral blood. The CDR3 amino acid sequence is: CAISEPPGLAGLYEQYF. The base sequence is TGTGCCATCAGTGAGCCACCAGGACTAGCGGGCCTATACGAGCAGTACTTC.